One sample yielded the 29 T cell receptor beta chains listed below, sequenced in a study of shared clonotypes between healthy human individuals. The repertoire was sequenced with immunoSEQ multiplex PCR; TCRdb's copy has only in-frame clones and lacks some. Among 2 million to 2.5 million clones listed, almost 96% were seen once. The specimen sequenced was naive CD4+ T cells sorted from blood. Subset meaning: CD45RA+ positively selected. All receptors derive from a man between 18 and 29 years old in good health.

The rearrangement joins TRBV19 to TRBJ2-5; perhaps TRBD2 as D (5 bases). The germline CDR1 and CDR2 sequences are LNHDA and SQIVND (reference sequence). V lost 10 bases, J lost 2 bases, and 14 bases lay in between. This CDR3 region has 13 residues. The CDR3 sequence: CATQRRAQETQYF. CDR3 sequence (DNA): TGTGCCACGCAAAGGCGGGCGCAAGAGACCCAGTACTTC.

The chain recombines TRBV9 with TRBJ1-5; no firm D call. Germline assignment: CDR1 SGDLS and CDR2 YYNGEE. V lost 0 bases and J lost 4, with 8 bases in between. This CDR3 region has 14 residues. The CDR3 nucleotides are TGTGCCAGCAGCGTAGAAGGGATAAATCAGCCCCAGCATTTT. This encodes CASSVEGINQPQHF.

The rearrangement joins TRBV4-1 to TRBJ2-1; 9 bases match TRBD2. Germline loops: CDR1 MGHRA, CDR2 YSYEKL. The V gene end was trimmed by 0 bases and the J gene end by 4 bases; junction bases not matched to a gene: 4. The CDR3 contains 16 residues. CDR3: CASSQDTSGLYNEQFF. The CDR3 region has the DNA TGCGCCAGCAGCCAAGATACTAGCGGGTTGTACAATGAGCAGTTCTTC.

This clone was seen a single time. The chain recombines TRBV10-1 with TRBJ1-1; D is perhaps TRBD1 (5 bases). The CDR3 is 14 amino acids. Trimming took 5 bases from V and 5 from J, leaving 15 bases between them. Germline lookup yields CDR1 WNHNN and CDR2 SYGVQD (reference sequence). The CDR3 reads CASSPLGAGTEAFF. DNA for the CDR3: TGCGCCAGCAGTCCGCTTGGGGCCGGGACTGAAGCTTTCTTT.

V is TRBV6-4 and J is TRBJ2-7; a possible D gene is TRBD2 (6 bases). The CDR3 contains 14 residues. V lost 2 bases and J lost 2, with 10 bases in between. CDR1 MRHNA and CDR2 SNTAGT come from the germline V gene. CDR3 coding DNA: TGTGCCAGCAGTGACCAGGAGGGAACCTACGAGCAGTACTTC. It yields the protein CASSDQEGTYEQYF.

The rearrangement joins TRBV6-1 to TRBJ1-5; 8 bases agree with TRBD1. The V and J ends lost 6 bases and 0 bases, in that order; junction bases with no gene match: 4. The V gene's germline CDR1 is MNHNS and CDR2 SASEGT. The CDR3 is 15 residues long. The CDR3 DNA is TGTGCCAGCAGAATCGGACAGGGTAGCAATCAGCCCCAGCATTTT. Protein sequence: CASRIGQGSNQPQHF.

The chain links TRBV25-1 to TRBJ1-3, with 7 bases lining up with TRBD1. CDR1 and CDR2 (germline): MGHDK, SYGVNS. J gave up 0 bases and V 4 bases, and 9 bases lay outside the gene matches. CDR3 size: 17 residues. The CDR3 DNA is TGTGCCAGCAGTGGTTGGGAGGGGGCTCTCTCTGGAAACACCATATATTTT. This codes for CASSGWEGALSGNTIYF.

V and J are TRBV4-3 and TRBJ2-1, with D possibly matching TRBD2 (6 bases). CDR3 size: 17 residues. CDR1 and CDR2 (germline): LGHNA, YSLEER. Trimming stripped 0 bases from V and 0 bases from J, with 12 bases between. Here the CDR3 reads CASSQDQTGSSYNEQFF. Here the CDR3 DNA reads TGCGCCAGCAGCCAAGATCAGACCGGGAGCTCCTACAATGAGCAGTTCTTC.

The V gene is TRBV10-3, the J gene TRBJ1-3, with TRBD1 matching 11 bases. The germline V gene has CDR1 ENHRY and CDR2 SYGVKD. Trimming cost V 3 bases and J 0 bases; bases outside gene matches: 10. The length of the CDR3 is 19 residues. The CDR3 here is CAISDTGTGGIRSGNTIYF. CDR3 nucleotides: TGTGCCATCAGTGATACCGGGACAGGGGGAATACGCTCTGGAAACACCATATATTTT.

The gene calls are TRBV10-3 and TRBJ2-5; no reliable D call. The V end was cut by 2 bases, the J end by 2 bases, with 9 bases between. From germline, CDR1 is ENHRY and CDR2 SYGVKD. The CDR3 loop spans 14 amino acids. The CDR3 DNA reads as TGTGCCATCAGTGAGCACAGAGATCAAGAGACCCAGTACTTC. Its translation is CAISEHRDQETQYF.

V gene TRBV7-3 combines with J gene TRBJ2-2; a weak D match, TRBD1 (5 bases). Per the germline V gene, CDR1 is SGHTA and CDR2 is FQGTGA. The germline V and J ends were trimmed by 5 bases and 3 bases, with 13 bases remaining between them. This CDR3 contains 15 residues. The CDR3 DNA follows: TGTGCCAGCAGCACCACAGGTCAATACACCGGGGAGCTGTTTTTT. Residues: CASSTTGQYTGELFF.

V usage is TRBV9 and J usage is TRBJ1-6; D uncertain. Germline CDR1 is SGDLS and CDR2 is YYNGEE. The ends were cut back, 4 bases at V and 10 bases at J, with 9 bases in the middle. The CDR3 totals 12 residues. The chain's CDR3 is CASSPTGSPLHF. The CDR3 DNA follows: TGTGCCAGCAGCCCTACCGGATCACCCCTCCACTTT.

The chain recombines TRBV6-5 with TRBJ1-3; the D is unclear. CDR3 length equals 13 residues. Trimming removed 4 bases at V and 12 bases at J, with 16 bases between. Germline CDR1 MNHEY, CDR2 SVGAGI. The CDR3 here is CASSSTARSGIYF. The CDR3 DNA is TGTGCCAGCAGTTCGACTGCTCGTTCGGGCATATATTTT.

The chain is built from TRBV9 and TRBJ1-6; a possible D gene is TRBD1 (6 bases). The V gene lost 4 bases and the J gene lost 5 bases, with 13 bases spanning the gap. In germline, CDR1 is SGDLS, CDR2 YYNGEE. There are 15 residues in the CDR3. CDR3 DNA: TGTGCCAGCAGCCAAGGGGGGGTCAATAATTCACCCCTCCACTTT. Its protein product is CASSQGGVNNSPLHF.

The chain has TRBV30 and TRBJ2-1; 8 bases map to TRBD1. CDR3 length equals 13 residues. CDR1 and CDR2 (germline): GTSNPN, SVGIG (reference sequence). V lost 5 bases to trimming and J lost 7 bases; unmatched junction nucleotides: 7. The CDR3 reads CAWGGDRGNEQFF. The CDR3 DNA reads as TGTGCCTGGGGGGGTGACAGGGGAAATGAGCAGTTCTTC.

This clone has more than one count but fewer than ten. V is TRBV6-6 and J is TRBJ2-1; perhaps TRBD2 as D (7 bases). Germline CDR1 is MNHNY and CDR2 is SVGAGI (reference sequence). With 2 bases removed from V and 12 bases from J, the gap between germline ends came to 17 bases. This CDR3 is 14 amino acids long. CDR3 DNA: TGTGCCAGCAGTTACGGAGATTCGGGGGGCGCGCAGTTCTTC. The encoded protein is CASSYGDSGGAQFF.

In this sample, this clone turned up once. The chain joins TRBV10-1 to TRBJ1-1; D uncertain. The germline gives CDR1 WNHNN, CDR2 SYGVQD (reference sequence). This CDR3 contains 15 residues. Trimming removed 0 bases from V and 5 bases from J, with 13 bases in between. Written as DNA, the CDR3 is TGCGCCAGCAGTGAGTCACGAGCGGGAATTACTGAAGCTTTCTTT. Translation: CASSESRAGITEAFF.

V is TRBV6-1 and J is TRBJ1-2; 9 bases are shared with TRBD1. The CDR3 has 15 residues. CDR1 is MNHNS, CDR2 SASEGT, per germline. V shed 4 bases, J shed 7 bases, and the junction held 10 bases outside the gene matches. The CDR3 loop is CASSARQGERGGYTF. The CDR3 DNA follows: TGTGCCAGCAGTGCTCGACAGGGGGAGAGGGGTGGCTACACCTTC.

A note on this clone: This specimen includes other DNA sequences encoding the same CDR3. This chain joins TRBV5-4 and TRBJ2-5; 9 nucleotides match TRBD2. CDR3 length equals 15 residues. Germline CDR1 is SGHNT and CDR2 is YYREEE (reference sequence). V trimming: 4 bases; J trimming: 0 bases; junction bases outside the gene matches: 4. CDR3 DNA: TGTGCCAGCAGCCGGGGACTAGCCGACCAAGAGACCCAGTACTTC. Amino acids: CASSRGLADQETQYF.

The V gene is TRBV5-6, the J gene TRBJ2-1; 8 nucleotides match TRBD1. V dropped 4 bases and J dropped 4; count of bases not matched to a gene: 7. The CDR3 totals 15 residues. The germline V gene has CDR1 SGHDT and CDR2 YYEEEE. The CDR3, as DNA: TGTGCCAGCAGCATTTTCAGGGGGCGGTACAATGAGCAGTTCTTC. This gives the protein CASSIFRGRYNEQFF.

CDR3 bases: TGTGCCAGCAGCCAAGCCGGGCGGGTAGCGGGGCCCGGGGAGACCCAGTACTTC. It specifies CASSQAGRVAGPGETQYF. The chain joins TRBV4-2 to TRBJ2-5; 8 bases line up with TRBD2. The germline gives CDR1 LGHNA, CDR2 YNFKEQ. The length of the CDR3 is 18 residues. The J segment lost 5 bases and the V segment lost 1 base, leaving 15 bases of the junction unmatched.

This chain connects TRBV6-5 to TRBJ1-3, with D tentatively TRBD1 (6 bases). This CDR3 has 15 amino acids. Germline V gene data show CDR1 as MNHEY and CDR2 as SVGAGI. The V and J ends lost 2 bases and 9 bases respectively, with 17 bases between them. For the CDR3, the DNA is TGTGCCAGCAGTTACGCCCAGACAGGTGACACCACCATATATTTT. This codes for CASSYAQTGDTTIYF.

In this sample, this clone turned up a few times. This chain uses TRBV7-9 with TRBJ1-2, with D unresolved. This CDR3 spans 13 amino acids. V shed 3 bases and J shed 2 bases, with 7 bases lying between them. CDR1 SEHNR and CDR2 FQNEAQ come from the germline V gene (reference sequence). CDR3 bases: TGTGCCAGCAGCTTGGGCATCAACTATGGCTACACCTTC. Translation: CASSLGINYGYTF.

The chain carries TRBV2 and TRBJ1-6; D is undetermined. V was shortened by 0 bases and J by 8 bases, with 8 bases between the two germline ends. The V gene's germline CDR1 is SNHLY and CDR2 FYNNEI. The CDR3 runs to 14 residues. CDR3 DNA sequence: TGTGCCAGCAGTGAAGCAGCGGGTTATTCACCCCTCCACTTT. This sequence encodes CASSEAAGYSPLHF.

V is TRBV4-1 and J is TRBJ2-2, with no clear D. This CDR3 is built from 15 residues. V lost 0 bases, J lost 7 bases, and 12 bases lay in between. The V gene's germline CDR1 is MGHRA and CDR2 YSYEKL. CDR3 nucleotide sequence: TGCGCCAGCAGCCAAGATCTTTGGGAAATCGGGGAGCTGTTTTTT. This gives the protein CASSQDLWEIGELFF.

The gene calls are TRBV4-3 and TRBJ2-2; D might be TRBD1 (5 bases). V lost 4 bases, J lost 0 bases, and 9 bases lay in between. Germline assignment: CDR1 LGHNA and CDR2 YSLEER. This CDR3 is 15 amino acids long. DNA for the CDR3: TGCGCCAGCAGCCGAGGACACCCGAACACCGGGGAGCTGTTTTTT. Translated: CASSRGHPNTGELFF.

This chain uses TRBV18 with TRBJ1-5; D not certain. Germline CDR1 and CDR2: KGHSH and LQKENI. The CDR3 has 12 amino acids. The V end lost 6 bases, the J end lost 4 bases, and 7 bases lay between the germline ends. The CDR3 here is CASSSGNQPQHF. In DNA, the CDR3 is TGTGCCAGCTCCTCGGGTAATCAGCCCCAGCATTTT.

Regarding this clone: The same CDR3 is also encoded by other DNA sequences in this sample. This chain connects TRBV10-1 to TRBJ2-1, with 7 nucleotides matching TRBD1. In germline, CDR1 is WNHNN, CDR2 SYGVQD (reference sequence). The CDR3 totals 14 residues. V gave up 6 bases and J gave up 2 bases; unmatched junction bases: 4. The CDR3 loop is CASSPGTAYNEQFF. The CDR3 region has the DNA TGCGCCAGCAGCCCCGGGACAGCCTACAATGAGCAGTTCTTC.

This chain joins TRBV30 and TRBJ1-6; 10 bases fit TRBD1. V dropped 2 bases and J dropped 9; count of bases not matched to a gene: 4. The CDR3 length is 14 residues. Germline V gene sequence: CDR1 GTSNPN, CDR2 SVGIG (reference sequence). CDR3 sequence: CAWSRTGGTSPLHF. CDR3 coding DNA: TGTGCCTGGAGTCGGACAGGGGGAACTTCACCCCTCCACTTT.